This passage covers 2 T cell receptor beta chains from one sample sequenced in a study of T cells in Graves' hyperthyroidism and ophthalmopathy. RNA transcripts gave rise to amplified TCR beta CDR3 regions. Primed by the HTBI set, a first-round RT-PCR was run on the TCR CDR3. TCRdb fed the multiplex PCR reads into MiXCR, producing one record per CDR3 protein. Counted here are about 770,000 distinct CDR3 sequences, roughly a sixth occurring once; the ten biggest clones make up around 15%. Source material: blood. These receptors were obtained from a woman aged 45-65 years with Graves' hyperthyroidism that later progressed to Graves' ophthalmopathy.

V gene TRBV19 combines with J gene TRBJ1-2; D is uncertain. Per germline, CDR1 LNHDA and CDR2 SQIVND (reference sequence). This CDR3 region has 16 residues. V was clipped by 7 bases and J by 4 bases, with 22 bases between them. This CDR3 is CASNAGTPRHSYGYTF. The CDR3 DNA reads TGTGCCAGTAACGCCGGCACACCCCGACACAGCTATGGCTACACCTTC.

This chain links TRBV9 with TRBJ2-2, with D possibly matching TRBD1 (6 bases). The CDR3 is 14 amino acids. V was shortened by 5 bases and J by 2 bases, with 10 bases between the two germline ends. Per germline, CDR1 SGDLS and CDR2 YYNGEE. DNA for the CDR3: TGTGCCAGCAGGCGGACAGCAAACACCGGGGAGCTGTTTTTT. It codes for CASRRTANTGELFF.